This T cell receptor beta chain was identified during a study of response to subunit inactivated influenza vaccine. TCRdb called the RT-PCR reads again in MiXCR, with one record for every CDR3 protein. The data contain some 540,000 distinct CDR3 sequences, roughly 25% of them singletons. The CDR3 sequence is 15 residues long. CDR1 MDHEN and CDR2 SYDVKM come from the germline V gene. The ends lost 5 bases at V and 3 bases at J; junction bases unmatched: 7. In addition, the sample was reused for a study of T cells expressing NK-cell markers. That publication notes: TCR beta cDNA was made by 5'RACE template switching with UMIs. Seven HCMV-seropositive donors and one seronegative donor made up the eight sequenced donors.

This sequence originates from a man aged 50-60 years who received an inactivated influenza vaccine. J is TRBJ1-2 and V is TRBV28; 9 nucleotides align to TRBD1. The sample consisted of CD4+ T cells sorted from PBMCs, taken approximately 12 days after vaccination. CDR3 in DNA: TGTGCCAGCAGTCAGACTCGGACAGGGGACTATGGCTACACCTTC. Translated: CASSQTRTGDYGYTF.